Listed here is a single T cell receptor (beta chain). What it binds is unknown. The data are from a study of PD-L1 blockade in urothelial cancer. Overall study context: Patients commenced atezolizumab at some point between 2014 and 2016, and it was given at 1,200 mg intravenously every 3 weeks. After treatment start, blood was analyzed at 3 weeks (second dose) and at 6 weeks.

Trimming took 0 bases from V and 4 from J; bases not matched to a gene: 4. CDR1 SGHNT and CDR2 YYREEE come from the germline V gene (reference sequence). The CDR3 totals 15 residues. Broader study findings: Prediction of better survival came from below-median pretreatment blood TCR clonality.

In each PCR, synthetic TCR analog templates were spiked in. TCRdb's copy holds only in-frame clones and misses some; the assay was immunoSEQ multiplex PCR. Of more than 75,000 clones in the sample, 90% to 95% are singletons; the top ten hold roughly 10%. The specimen was PBMCs, collected around atezolizumab (anti-PD-L1) treatment. This sequence joins TRBV5-4 and TRBJ2-7; 10 positions agree with TRBD2. The clonotype originates from a man in his sixties with urothelial cancer. The CDR3 here is CASSLGGLAKYEQYF. The CDR3 region has the DNA TGTGCCAGCAGCTTGGGGGGACTAGCGAAGTACGAGCAGTACTTC.